This entry describes one TCR beta chain. In its sample, this clonotype was seen a few times. Its antigen target is currently unknown. Within one base of it there is no much larger clone, and no base qualities were kept. This sample is part of a study of CD8 T cells in ankylosing spondylitis (dated 2017 in TCRdb). In the study overall: T cell receptor beta repertoires were profiled in healthy donors and ankylosing spondylitis patients so that disease-linked TCR variants could be found. In total, the full study cohort was made up of 108 healthy donors and some 26 ankylosing spondylitis patients. Peripheral blood was sampled, and synovial fluid was additionally collected from ankylosing spondylitis patients.

Ends trimmed: V by 0 bases, J by 11 bases; bases unmatched to a gene: 10. The CDR3 measures 15 amino acids from cysteine to phenylalanine. Here the CDR3 DNA is all that survives: 45 bases in frame from base 1. CDR1 is given as LGHNA and CDR2 as YNFKEQ, both from the germline V gene. The data were produced on an Illumina HiSeq 2500. TCR beta libraries were prepared by quantitative 5'-RACE with molecular barcodes. Under the source paper's analysis protocol: Disease-linked TCR variants were identified with a new computational method built on a probabilistic model of VDJ rearrangement. TCRdb took the public reads, trimmed them with fastp at Q25, ran MiXCR for clone calling and kept in-frame beta chains. A single entry per CDR3 protein holds the most common genes and DNA from its merged rows. Clone size and V and J calls follow TCRdb, not the original study. The sample records 350,000 or so distinct CDR3 sequences, approximately 15% of which are singletons. The top ten clonotypes cover about 1% of the sample.

General study outcomes and caveats: Some motif variants had previously been reported in the synovial fluid and blood of reactive arthritis patients, which suggests shared mechanisms of disease initiation. Blood from ankylosing spondylitis patients appeared to be characterized by a TCR beta motif made up of 8 or 9 highly homologous amino acid variants. The disease-linked clones showed a CD8+ phenotype and occurred at relatively low frequencies in peripheral blood. According to the report, matched synovial fluid samples from ankylosing spondylitis patients were significantly enriched for the disease-linked clones.

This TCR came from a male donor with ankylosing spondylitis or in good health (not recorded which). In this chain, TRBV4-2 is recombined with TRBJ1-1, with 9 junctional bases fitting TRBD1. Sequenced material: blood, either unsorted or a sorted T cell fraction (not recorded which). This receptor has the CDR3 CASSQDGQGLRGAFF. The nucleotides read TGTGCCAGCAGCCAAGATGGACAGGGGCTGAGGGGGGCTTTCTTT.